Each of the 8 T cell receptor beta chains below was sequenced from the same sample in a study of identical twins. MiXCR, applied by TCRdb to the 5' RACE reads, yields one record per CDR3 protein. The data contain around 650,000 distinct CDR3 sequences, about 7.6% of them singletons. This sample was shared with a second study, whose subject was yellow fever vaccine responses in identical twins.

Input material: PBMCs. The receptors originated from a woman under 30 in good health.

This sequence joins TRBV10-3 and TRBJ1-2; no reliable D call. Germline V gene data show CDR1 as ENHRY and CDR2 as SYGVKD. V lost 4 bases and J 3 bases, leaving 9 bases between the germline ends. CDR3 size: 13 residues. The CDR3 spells CAISVSSHYGYTF. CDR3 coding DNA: TGTGCCATCAGTGTGAGCAGCCACTATGGCTACACCTTC.

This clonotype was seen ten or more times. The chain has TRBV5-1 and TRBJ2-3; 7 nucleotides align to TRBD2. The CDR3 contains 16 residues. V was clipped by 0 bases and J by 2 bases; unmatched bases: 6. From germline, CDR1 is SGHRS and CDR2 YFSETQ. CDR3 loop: CASSLALRGDTDTQYF. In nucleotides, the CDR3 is TGCGCCAGCAGCTTGGCCCTCCGGGGGGACACAGATACGCAGTATTTT.

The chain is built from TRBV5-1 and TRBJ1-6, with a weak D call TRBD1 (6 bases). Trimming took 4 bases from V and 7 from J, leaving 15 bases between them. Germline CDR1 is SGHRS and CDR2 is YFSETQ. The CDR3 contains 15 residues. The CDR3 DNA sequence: TGCGCCAGCAGCACCCGGACAGACGGGAATTCACCCCTCCACTTT. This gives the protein CASSTRTDGNSPLHF. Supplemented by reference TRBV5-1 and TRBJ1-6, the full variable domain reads KAGVTQTPRYLIKTRGQQVTLSCSPISGHRSVSWYQQTPGQGLQFLFEYFSETQRNKGNFPGRFSGRQFSNSRSEMNVSTLELGDSALYLCASSTRTDGNSPLHFGNGTRLTVT.

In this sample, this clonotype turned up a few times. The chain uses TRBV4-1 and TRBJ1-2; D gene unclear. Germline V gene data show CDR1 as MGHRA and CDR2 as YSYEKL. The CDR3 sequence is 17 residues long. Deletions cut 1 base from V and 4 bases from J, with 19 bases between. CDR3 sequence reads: CASSQAGGTRKAYGYTF. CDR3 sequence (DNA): TGCGCCAGCAGCCAAGCGGGAGGCACCCGGAAGGCCTATGGCTACACCTTC.

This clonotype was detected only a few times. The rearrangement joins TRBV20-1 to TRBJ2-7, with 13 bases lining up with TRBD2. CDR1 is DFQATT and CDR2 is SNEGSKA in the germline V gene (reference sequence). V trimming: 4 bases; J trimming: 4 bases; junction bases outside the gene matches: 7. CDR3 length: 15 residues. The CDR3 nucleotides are TGCAGTGCTATCCCTCGGACTAGCGGGAGATACGAGCAGTACTTC. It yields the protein CSAIPRTSGRYEQYF.

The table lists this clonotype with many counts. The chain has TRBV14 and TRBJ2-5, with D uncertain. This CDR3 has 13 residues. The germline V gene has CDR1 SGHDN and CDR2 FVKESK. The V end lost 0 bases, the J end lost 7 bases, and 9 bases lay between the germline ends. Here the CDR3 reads CASSQDGQMTQYF. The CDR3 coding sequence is TGTGCCAGCAGCCAAGACGGTCAAATGACCCAGTACTTC.

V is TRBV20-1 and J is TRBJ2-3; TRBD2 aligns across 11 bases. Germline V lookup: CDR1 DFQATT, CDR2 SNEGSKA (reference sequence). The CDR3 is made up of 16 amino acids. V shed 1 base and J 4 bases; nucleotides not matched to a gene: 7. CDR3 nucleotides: TGCAGTGCTAGAGTTATAGCGGGGGGGCAGGCAGATACGCAGTATTTT. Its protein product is CSARVIAGGQADTQYF.

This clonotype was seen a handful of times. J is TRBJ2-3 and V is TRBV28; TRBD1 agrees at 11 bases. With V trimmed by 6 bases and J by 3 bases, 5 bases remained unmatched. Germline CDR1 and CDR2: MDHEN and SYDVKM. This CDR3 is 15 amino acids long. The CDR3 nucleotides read TGTGCCAGCAGGACGGGACAGGGGGTGACAGATACGCAGTATTTT. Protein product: CASRTGQGVTDTQYF.